This T cell receptor (beta chain) emerged from a study of shared clonotypes between healthy human individuals. Study observations and caveats: Generation probability values for non-shared clonotypes were lower than those for clonotypes shared by all four donors.

In regard to this clone: Its antigen remains unidentified.

The germline CDR1 and CDR2 sequences are MNHEY and SMNVEV (reference sequence). The germline V and J ends were trimmed by 6 bases and 2 bases, with 17 bases remaining between them. The CDR3 sequence is 15 residues long. CD45RO negativity and positive selection for CCR7 defined naive CD8 cells, a population that excluded terminally differentiated effector memory CD45RA+ cells. Study donors comprised healthy, HIV-negative adults devoid of recent acute infection or vaccination. This table comes from immunoSEQ multiplex PCR, and its TCRdb copy is limited to in-frame clones, with some not included. The sample comprises 2 million or so clones, 85% to 95% of which are singletons, and 1% to 1.3% rests with the top ten.

V and J are TRBV27 and TRBJ2-7; D possibly corresponds to TRBD2 (6 bases). The TCR was taken from a man aged 18 to 35 in good health. Input material: naive CD8+ T cells sorted from blood. Here the CDR3 DNA reads TGTGCCAGCAGGCTCGGGGGTAGCGTACCCTACGAGCAGTACTTC. Amino acids: CASRLGGSVPYEQYF.